Listed below are T cell receptor beta chains from one sample, sequenced in a study of blood T cells in healthy people across ages. TCRdb fed the 5' RACE reads into MiXCR, producing one record per CDR3 protein. The sample consists of some 550,000 distinct CDR3 sequences, around 50% of them appearing once. The sample taken for sequencing was blood. These receptors were collected from an older man in good health. The CDR3 runs from the conserved cysteine through the conserved F or W. A D gene is named only where the DNA matches it firmly. Clone size, where shown, is once, few, many, or a class for clones that have expanded.

d_call clone_size j_call v_call cdr3_nt cdr3_aa
TRBD1 few TRBJ1-5 TRBV7-2 TGTGCCAGCAGCCAATGGGACAGGGGGGATCAGCCCCAGCATTTT CASSQWDRGDQPQHF
TRBD2 few TRBJ2-7 TRBV12-3/TRBV12-4 TGTGCCAGCAGGCTAGCGGCAGGGTCGGACGAGCAGTACTTC CASRLAAGSDEQYF
NA NA TRBJ2-7 TRBV20-1 TGCAGTGCTAGACCCCTTAGGGGGGTCTACAAGCAGTACTTC CSARPLRGVYKQYF
NA NA TRBJ2-1 TRBV3-1 TGTGCCAGCGGGGGCAGGGTAAATGGGCAGTTCTTC CASGGRVNGQFF
TRBD1 NA TRBJ1-4 TRBV7-9 TGTGCCAGCAGCACTGGACAGGGCATTGAAAAACTGTTTTTT CASSTGQGIEKLFF
NA few TRBJ2-7 TRBV5-1 TGCGCCAGCAGCTTGGCCAAGCGGTCCAGCTACGAGCAGTACTTC CASSLAKRSSYEQYF
TRBD2 few TRBJ2-1 TRBV6-5 TGTGCCAGCAGTTACATTCTAGCGGGAGGGGGTGTGCAGTTCTTC CASSYILAGGGVQFF
NA once TRBJ2-1 TRBV28 TGTGCCAACAGTTCGGGCCGCAATGAGCAGTTCTTC CANSSGRNEQFF
NA few TRBJ2-7 TRBV6-5 TGTGCCAGCAGAGACGAGACAGAGTGCGAGCAGTACTTC CASRDETECEQYF
NA few TRBJ1-6 TRBV11-2 TGTGCCAGCAGCTCGGCAGGTTCACCCCTCCACTTT CASSSAGSPLHF
TRBD2 once TRBJ2-3 TRBV20-1 TGCAGTGCCAGAGGGGCAGCGGGAGGGGATACGCAGTATTTT CSARGAAGGDTQYF